The clone carrying this TCR beta chain was seen only a few times. Its antigen is not identified. This entry comes from a study of vaccination and CD4 T cells after COVID-19. Study background: Each participant was administered two doses of a vaccine, which was either BNT162b2 or mRNA-1273. Control wells got either CEFX epitopes, HIV-1 Nef peptides, or no peptide at all.

The Oncomine TCR Beta short-read assay was applied to DNA of cultured CD4+ T cells. Via MiXCR, TCRdb re-called the PCR reads, giving one row per CDR3 protein. The sample has over 11,000 distinct CDR3 sequences; 20% to 25% are singletons. The germline V gene has CDR1 MNHNS and CDR2 SASEGT. This CDR3 contains 16 residues. V shed 6 bases, J shed 5 bases, and the junction held 10 bases outside the gene matches. Treatment defined: approximately nine-day PBMC culture with coronavirus spike peptide pools or control peptides (ViraFEST assay). Using peptide pools, antigen-specific T cells were expanded in ViraFEST before TCRs were sequenced.

This sequence joins TRBV6-1 and TRBJ1-4, with 9 bases matching TRBD1. Sequences were obtained from cultured CD4+ T cells from blood. The source is a human donor with COVID-19. The CDR3 nucleotides read TGTGCCAGCAGCGGTGGGACAGGGTTCCCCAATGAAAAACTGTTTTTT. This encodes CASSGGTGFPNEKLFF.